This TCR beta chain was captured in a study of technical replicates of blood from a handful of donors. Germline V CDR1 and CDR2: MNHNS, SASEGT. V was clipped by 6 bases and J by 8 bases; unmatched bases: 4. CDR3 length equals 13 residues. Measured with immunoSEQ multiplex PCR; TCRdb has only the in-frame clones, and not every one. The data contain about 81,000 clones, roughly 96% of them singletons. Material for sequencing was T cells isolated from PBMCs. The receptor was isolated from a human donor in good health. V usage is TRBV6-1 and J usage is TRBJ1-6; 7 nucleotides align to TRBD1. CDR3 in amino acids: CASRTQGDSPLHF. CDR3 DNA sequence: TGTGCCAGCAGAACCCAGGGGGATTCACCCCTCCACTTT.